These T cell receptor beta chains were read from a single sample in a study of cytomegalovirus exposure and HLA in healthy donors. The data were produced by immunoSEQ multiplex PCR, yet TCRdb's version contains in-frame clones alone and is incomplete. Here the sample table reports more than 90,000 clones. Sequencing was performed on PBMCs. The receptors originated from a man under 40 in good health and CMV-seronegative. The CDR3 runs from the conserved cysteine through the conserved F or W. The order of the fields is V gene, J gene, D gene, CDR3 DNA, CDR3 protein. A D gene is named only where the DNA matches it firmly.

v_call: TRBV28
j_call: TRBJ2-3
d_call: TRBD1
cdr3_nt: TGTGCCAGCAGCACGTCGACAGGGCCAGATACGCAGTATTTT
cdr3_aa: CASSTSTGPDTQYF

v_call: TRBV6-4
j_call: TRBJ2-1
d_call: .
cdr3_nt: TGTGCCAGCAGTGCAGGTCTCGGTAATACGAATGAGCAGTTCTTC
cdr3_aa: CASSAGLGNTNEQFF

v_call: TRBV6-6
j_call: TRBJ2-5
d_call: TRBD1
cdr3_nt: TGTGCCAGCAGTTCCGGGACAGGGGTTTGGGAGACCCAGTACTTC
cdr3_aa: CASSSGTGVWETQYF

v_call: TRBV5-1
j_call: TRBJ2-7
d_call: .
cdr3_nt: TGCGCCAGCAGCTCAGGGCGGGAAGAGCAGTACTTC
cdr3_aa: CASSSGREEQYF

v_call: TRBV18
j_call: TRBJ2-1
d_call: TRBD2
cdr3_nt: TGTGCCAGCTCATCGACTAGCGGGGGGTTCAACAATGAGCAGTTCTTC
cdr3_aa: CASSSTSGGFNNEQFF

v_call: TRBV7-9
j_call: TRBJ1-1
d_call: .
cdr3_nt: TGTGCCAGCAGCTTAGGACAGGTCGGTGACACTGAAGCTTTCTTT
cdr3_aa: CASSLGQVGDTEAFF

v_call: TRBV5-4
j_call: TRBJ1-1
d_call: TRBD1
cdr3_nt: TGTGCCAGCAGCTCGGGACAGGGGGGTACTGAAGCTTTCTTT
cdr3_aa: CASSSGQGGTEAFF

v_call: TRBV7-9
j_call: TRBJ2-5
d_call: TRBD1
cdr3_nt: TGTGCCAGCAGCCCGGGACTGGGACAGGGGTACCAAGAGACCCAGTACTTC
cdr3_aa: CASSPGLGQGYQETQYF

v_call: TRBV18
j_call: TRBJ2-7
d_call: TRBD2
cdr3_nt: TGTGCCAGCTCACCGACTAGCGGGGCTGCCTACGAGCAGTACTTC
cdr3_aa: CASSPTSGAAYEQYF

v_call: TRBV28
j_call: TRBJ2-7
d_call: .
cdr3_nt: TGTGCCAGCAGTTTGCGATACGAGCAGTACTTC
cdr3_aa: CASSLRYEQYF

v_call: TRBV7-2
j_call: TRBJ2-5
d_call: TRBD2
cdr3_nt: TGTGCCAGCAGCCACCAGCGGGGGGAAGAGACCCAGTACTTC
cdr3_aa: CASSHQRGEETQYF

v_call: TRBV19
j_call: TRBJ2-3
d_call: TRBD1
cdr3_nt: TGTGCCAGTAGGACGACAGGGGCCGTGGATACGCAGTATTTT
cdr3_aa: CASRTTGAVDTQYF

v_call: TRBV15
j_call: TRBJ2-7
d_call: TRBD2
cdr3_nt: TGTGCCACCAGCAGTCGACTAGCGGGGGGGCCTGAGCAGTACTTC
cdr3_aa: CATSSRLAGGPEQYF

v_call: TRBV2
j_call: TRBJ2-3
d_call: TRBD1
cdr3_nt: TGTGCCAGCAGTGGTCTCCCGGGACAGGGGGCAGATACGCAGTATTTT
cdr3_aa: CASSGLPGQGADTQYF

v_call: TRBV6-5
j_call: TRBJ1-2
d_call: TRBD1
cdr3_nt: TGTGCCAGCAGTTTCCGGGACAGGGGGTATGGCTACACCTTC
cdr3_aa: CASSFRDRGYGYTF

v_call: TRBV6-5
j_call: TRBJ1-2
d_call: TRBD1
cdr3_nt: TGTGCCAGCAGTTCCCGAGACAGGGGAGTCTTTGGCTACACCTTC
cdr3_aa: CASSSRDRGVFGYTF

v_call: TRBV7-2
j_call: TRBJ2-1
d_call: .
cdr3_nt: TGTGCCAGCAGCTTAGCGGCGGGACCCTCCTACAATGAGCAGTTCTTC
cdr3_aa: CASSLAAGPSYNEQFF

v_call: TRBV27
j_call: TRBJ2-2
d_call: TRBD2
cdr3_nt: TGTGCCAGCAGTTTAGCCCGACTAGCGGGGGGGCTGGTAGACACCGGGGAGCTGTTTTTT
cdr3_aa: CASSLARLAGGLVDTGELFF

v_call: TRBV7-2
j_call: TRBJ2-7
d_call: .
cdr3_nt: TGTGCCAGCAGCTCGGTTAGCGGATCAGTCTACGAGCAGTACTTC
cdr3_aa: CASSSVSGSVYEQYF

v_call: TRBV6-1
j_call: TRBJ1-6
d_call: .
cdr3_nt: TGTGCCAGCATGGGGCGAAGTAATTCACCCCTCCACTTT
cdr3_aa: CASMGRSNSPLHF

v_call: TRBV5-1
j_call: TRBJ2-7
d_call: .
cdr3_nt: TGCGCCAGCAGAATCCAGCCAACTAGGGACTACGAGCAGTACTTC
cdr3_aa: CASRIQPTRDYEQYF

v_call: TRBV6-5
j_call: TRBJ2-7
d_call: TRBD1
cdr3_nt: TGTGCCAGCAGCCAGTGGTGTATCAGGGGGTGTGAGCAGTACTTC
cdr3_aa: CASSQWCIRGCEQYF

v_call: TRBV2
j_call: TRBJ2-7
d_call: TRBD2
cdr3_nt: TGTGCCAGCAAAGGGCGGGGGGGCAAACAAGAGCAGTACTTC
cdr3_aa: CASKGRGGKQEQYF

v_call: TRBV19
j_call: TRBJ2-2
d_call: .
cdr3_nt: TGTGCCAGTAGAGACAGGAGAGCCACCGGGGAGCTGTTTTTT
cdr3_aa: CASRDRRATGELFF

v_call: TRBV2
j_call: TRBJ1-2
d_call: .
cdr3_nt: TGTGCCAGCAGTGAAGGCGGGGGGCCCGGCTACACCTTC
cdr3_aa: CASSEGGGPGYTF

v_call: TRBV15
j_call: TRBJ1-4
d_call: .
cdr3_nt: TGTGCCACCAGCCTAGGGGGAACTAATGAAAAACTGTTTTTT
cdr3_aa: CATSLGGTNEKLFF

v_call: TRBV19
j_call: TRBJ1-2
d_call: .
cdr3_nt: TGTGCCATTCAGTCTAACTATGGCTACACCTTC
cdr3_aa: CAIQSNYGYTF

v_call: TRBV7-9
j_call: TRBJ1-4
d_call: TRBD1
cdr3_nt: TGTGCCAGCAGCTTAGGAAATTGGGCAGGGGGCGCCAAGGAAAAACTGTTTTTT
cdr3_aa: CASSLGNWAGGAKEKLFF

v_call: TRBV28
j_call: TRBJ1-1
d_call: .
cdr3_nt: TGTGCCAGCAGTTTAACAGGCTCAGGGGCTGAAGCTTTCTTT
cdr3_aa: CASSLTGSGAEAFF

v_call: TRBV21-1
j_call: TRBJ1-1
d_call: .
cdr3_nt: TGTGCCAGCAGCCCCTCCCCTGAAGCTTTCTTT
cdr3_aa: CASSPSPEAFF

v_call: TRBV18
j_call: TRBJ1-2
d_call: .
cdr3_nt: TGTGCCAGCTCACCAACGTTGGGAGAAGGCTACACCTTC
cdr3_aa: CASSPTLGEGYTF

v_call: TRBV9
j_call: TRBJ2-3
d_call: TRBD2
cdr3_nt: TGTGCCAGCAGCCCTCCGACTAGCGGGGGCGCAGATACGCAGTATTTT
cdr3_aa: CASSPPTSGGADTQYF

v_call: TRBV19
j_call: TRBJ1-5
d_call: .
cdr3_nt: TGTGCTGCAGGGTTTAGCAATCAGCCCCAGCATTTT
cdr3_aa: CAAGFSNQPQHF

v_call: TRBV5-1
j_call: TRBJ2-5
d_call: TRBD2
cdr3_nt: TGCGCCAGCAGCTTTGGGACTAGCGGGGGGGAGACCCAGTACTTC
cdr3_aa: CASSFGTSGGETQYF

v_call: TRBV5-5
j_call: TRBJ2-7
d_call: TRBD1
cdr3_nt: TGTGCCAGCAGCCCTCGGCAGCAGGGGGCGTTTTGGCAGTACTTC
cdr3_aa: CASSPRQQGAFWQYF

v_call: TRBV5-6
j_call: TRBJ1-1
d_call: TRBD1
cdr3_nt: TGTGCCAGCACCCGACAGGGTAGCACTGAAGCTTTCTTT
cdr3_aa: CASTRQGSTEAFF

v_call: TRBV4-2
j_call: TRBJ1-2
d_call: TRBD1
cdr3_nt: TGTGCCAGCAGTTTCCCCGGGACAGGGGGGCCTAACTATGGCTACACCTTC
cdr3_aa: CASSFPGTGGPNYGYTF

v_call: TRBV6-1
j_call: TRBJ2-7
d_call: .
cdr3_nt: TGCGCCAGCAGTAAAGGTGAGTCCTACGAGCAGTACTTC
cdr3_aa: CASSKGESYEQYF

v_call: TRBV18
j_call: TRBJ1-2
d_call: .
cdr3_nt: TGTGCCAGCGCGTCTCCCGCGACAGTAGGCTCTGGCTACACCTTC
cdr3_aa: CASASPATVGSGYTF

v_call: TRBV5-6
j_call: TRBJ1-1
d_call: .
cdr3_nt: TGTGCCAGCAGACTGGACAGAAACACTGAAGCTTTCTTT
cdr3_aa: CASRLDRNTEAFF

v_call: TRBV14
j_call: TRBJ2-2
d_call: TRBD1
cdr3_nt: TGTGCCAGCAGCCCAAACGGCTTGATAGGACAGGCCGCCACCGGGGAGCTGTTTTTT
cdr3_aa: CASSPNGLIGQAATGELFF

v_call: TRBV15
j_call: TRBJ1-6
d_call: .
cdr3_nt: TGTGCCACCCGGGACACGCTGTATAATTCACCCCTCCACTTT
cdr3_aa: CATRDTLYNSPLHF

v_call: TRBV7-9
j_call: TRBJ2-5
d_call: .
cdr3_nt: TGTGCCAGCAGCTTAGCGGCCAGGGAAGAGACCCAGTACTTC
cdr3_aa: CASSLAAREETQYF

v_call: TRBV9
j_call: TRBJ1-1
d_call: .
cdr3_nt: TGTGCCAGCAGCGCCTCAGGCACTGAAGCTTTCTTT
cdr3_aa: CASSASGTEAFF

v_call: TRBV14
j_call: TRBJ1-1
d_call: .
cdr3_nt: TGTGCCAGCAGCCAAAGCTACAGGGACACTGAAGCTTTCTTT
cdr3_aa: CASSQSYRDTEAFF

v_call: TRBV5-1
j_call: TRBJ1-2
d_call: .
cdr3_nt: TGCGCCAGCAGCTTGGCAGGGGACGGGAACTCTGGCTACACCTTC
cdr3_aa: CASSLAGDGNSGYTF

v_call: TRBV30
j_call: TRBJ1-2
d_call: .
cdr3_nt: TGTGCCTGGAGCGCCGGGTACAACTATGGCTACACCTTC
cdr3_aa: CAWSAGYNYGYTF

v_call: TRBV6-1
j_call: TRBJ2-7
d_call: .
cdr3_nt: TGTGCCAGCAGCCTTCTGGGGCAGGGTGGCAACGAGCAGTACTTC
cdr3_aa: CASSLLGQGGNEQYF

v_call: TRBV19
j_call: TRBJ1-5
d_call: TRBD1
cdr3_nt: TGTGCCAGTAGGTTCGACAGGGATAGCAATCAGCCCCAGCATTTT
cdr3_aa: CASRFDRDSNQPQHF